This is a list of T cell receptor beta chains from one sample in a study of tumor and adjacent non-tumor tissue in lung cancer. TCRdb ran MiXCR on the multiplex PCR reads and lists one entry per CDR3 protein. The repertoire holds around 71,000 distinct CDR3 sequences, 55% to 75% seen once, with under 9.5% in the top ten. Sequencing was done on a sample of lung tumor tissue. The receptors stem from a middle-aged woman with non-small cell lung cancer. Both conserved end residues are part of each CDR3. The D gene is left open where the match is weak. Expanded clones get a size class; other rows say once, few or many, or leave the size out.

D gene: .; V gene: TRBV6-2/TRBV6-3; clone size: .; CDR3 length: 14; J gene: TRBJ1-6; CDR3 protein: CASRSRQVLSPLHF; CDR3 DNA: TGTGCCAGCAGGTCGAGACAGGTTCTCTCACCCCTCCACTTT
D gene: .; V gene: TRBV20-1; clone size: many; CDR3 length: 14; J gene: TRBJ2-1; CDR3 protein: CSARERETYNEQFF; CDR3 DNA: TGCAGTGCTAGAGAGAGGGAAACCTACAATGAGCAGTTCTTC
D gene: .; V gene: TRBV6-2/TRBV6-3; clone size: .; CDR3 length: 16; J gene: TRBJ2-7; CDR3 protein: CVSSYSMTRDTYEQYF; CDR3 DNA: TGTGTCAGCAGTTACTCAATGACTAGGGACACCTACGAGCAGTACTTC
D gene: TRBD2; V gene: TRBV20-1; clone size: .; CDR3 length: 14; J gene: TRBJ2-3; CDR3 protein: CSAATGTSGYTLYF; CDR3 DNA: TGCAGTGCGGCCACCGGGACTAGCGGGTATACGCTATATTTT
D gene: .; V gene: TRBV6-2/TRBV6-3; clone size: many; CDR3 length: 14; J gene: TRBJ2-7; CDR3 protein: CASSRVELPYEQYF; CDR3 DNA: TGTGCCAGCAGTCGGGTGGAACTCCCCTACGAGCAGTACTTC
D gene: .; V gene: TRBV20-1; clone size: .; CDR3 length: 11; J gene: TRBJ2-5; CDR3 protein: CSAFPQETQYF; CDR3 DNA: TGCAGTGCCTTCCCGCAAGAGACCCAGTACTTC
D gene: .; V gene: TRBV11-2; clone size: .; CDR3 length: 14; J gene: TRBJ2-7; CDR3 protein: CASSLVSESYGQYF; CDR3 DNA: TGTGCCAGCAGCTTAGTCTCAGAGTCCTACGGGCAGTACTTC
D gene: .; V gene: TRBV14; clone size: .; CDR3 length: 13; J gene: TRBJ2-3; CDR3 protein: CASSQGLRDTQYF; CDR3 DNA: TGTGCCAGCAGCCAAGGCCTTAGAGATACACAGTATTTT
D gene: .; V gene: TRBV11-2; clone size: .; CDR3 length: 17; J gene: TRBJ2-1; CDR3 protein: CASSLSTWVTSYNEQFF; CDR3 DNA: TGTGCCAGCAGCTTATCGACATGGGTAACCTCCTATAATGAGCAGTTCTTC
D gene: .; V gene: TRBV7-9; clone size: once; CDR3 length: 16; J gene: TRBJ1-5; CDR3 protein: CASTLGRGNSNEPQHF; CDR3 DNA: TGTGCCAGCACCTTGGGACGGGGGAATAGCAATGAGCCCCAGCATTTT
D gene: .; V gene: TRBV5-5; clone size: .; CDR3 length: 15; J gene: TRBJ2-5; CDR3 protein: CVSSLVGNLAETQYF; CDR3 DNA: TGTGTCAGCAGCTTGGTGGGCAATTTGGCAGAGACCCAGTACTTC
D gene: .; V gene: TRBV7-9; clone size: many; CDR3 length: 16; J gene: TRBJ1-4; CDR3 protein: CASSLDVTGRDGKLFF; CDR3 DNA: TGTGCCAGCAGCTTAGACGTGACGGGTCGTGACGGAAAACTGTTTTTT
D gene: TRBD2; V gene: TRBV29-1; clone size: many; CDR3 length: 15; J gene: TRBJ2-1; CDR3 protein: CSIPSGRAFFYEQFF; CDR3 DNA: TGCAGCATACCTAGCGGGAGGGCCTTTTTTTATGAGCAGTTCTTC
D gene: .; V gene: TRBV20-1; clone size: once; CDR3 length: 13; J gene: TRBJ2-3; CDR3 protein: CSARVAGSDTQYF; CDR3 DNA: TGCAGTGCTAGAGTAGCAGGGTCAGATACGCAGTATTTT
D gene: .; V gene: TRBV5-1; clone size: .; CDR3 length: 14; J gene: TRBJ1-5; CDR3 protein: CASSLEGGNEPQHF; CDR3 DNA: TGTGCCAGCAGCTTGGAAGGGGGGAATGAGCCCCAGCATTTT
D gene: .; V gene: TRBV12-3/TRBV12-4; clone size: .; CDR3 length: 16; J gene: TRBJ1-5; CDR3 protein: CDSSTNRMVSNQPQHF; CDR3 DNA: TGTGACAGCAGTACAAACAGGATGGTGAGCAATCAGCCCCAACATTTT
D gene: .; V gene: TRBV5-6; clone size: many; CDR3 length: 14; J gene: TRBJ1-3; CDR3 protein: CASQMGGSGNTIYF; CDR3 DNA: TGTGCCAGCCAGATGGGGGGCTCTGGAAACACCATATATTTT
D gene: TRBD2; V gene: TRBV5-5; clone size: many; CDR3 length: 14; J gene: TRBJ2-1; CDR3 protein: CASSPGGAYNEQFF; CDR3 DNA: TGTGCCAGCAGCCCGGGGGGGGCTTACAATGAGCAGTTCTTC
D gene: TRBD1; V gene: TRBV11-2; clone size: .; CDR3 length: 13; J gene: TRBJ1-1; CDR3 protein: CASSFHEGAGTFF; CDR3 DNA: TGTGCCAGCAGCTTTCATGAGGGGGCGGGGACTTTCTTT
D gene: TRBD2; V gene: TRBV11-2; clone size: .; CDR3 length: 16; J gene: TRBJ2-4; CDR3 protein: CASSPGRELLKNNQYF; CDR3 DNA: TGTGCCAGCAGCCCGGGGCGGGAGTTACTCAAAAACAATCAGTACTTC
D gene: .; V gene: TRBV28; clone size: few; CDR3 length: 13; J gene: TRBJ2-3; CDR3 protein: CASSLAGPDMQYF; CDR3 DNA: TGTGCCAGCAGTTTAGCGGGACCAGATATGCAGTATTTT
D gene: .; V gene: TRBV6-6; clone size: many; CDR3 length: 16; J gene: TRBJ1-1; CDR3 protein: CASSYGTGRGGTEAFF; CDR3 DNA: TGTGCCAGCAGTTACGGTACGGGGCGGGGGGGCACTGAAGCTTTCTTT
D gene: .; V gene: TRBV6-5; clone size: .; CDR3 length: 15; J gene: TRBJ1-4; CDR3 protein: CASSYSIGSNEKLFF; CDR3 DNA: TGTGCCAGCAGTTACTCGATAGGTTCTAATGAAAAACTGTTTTTT
D gene: .; V gene: TRBV6-2/TRBV6-3; clone size: .; CDR3 length: 11; J gene: TRBJ2-1; CDR3 protein: CASGRQGWRFF; CDR3 DNA: TGTGCCAGCGGGAGGCAGGGTTGGCGCTTCTTC
D gene: .; V gene: TRBV10-3; clone size: medium-sized; CDR3 length: 13; J gene: TRBJ2-7; CDR3 protein: CAISESGSLGQYF; CDR3 DNA: TGTGCCATCAGTGAGAGTGGGAGTCTAGGGCAGTACTTC
D gene: .; V gene: TRBV7-2; clone size: many; CDR3 length: 13; J gene: TRBJ2-3; CDR3 protein: CASSLTSGDTQYF; CDR3 DNA: TGTGCCAGCAGCTTAACGTCGGGAGATACGCAGTATTTT
D gene: TRBD2; V gene: TRBV4-2; clone size: .; CDR3 length: 14; J gene: TRBJ2-3; CDR3 protein: CASNQTDSSGEQYF; CDR3 DNA: TGTGCCAGCAACCAAACGGACTCTAGCGGGGAGCAGTATTTT
D gene: .; V gene: TRBV4-1; clone size: .; CDR3 length: 12; J gene: TRBJ2-7; CDR3 protein: CANSPGTYEQYF; CDR3 DNA: TGCGCCAACAGCCCTGGGACTTACGAGCAGTACTTC
D gene: TRBD2; V gene: TRBV12-3/TRBV12-4; clone size: .; CDR3 length: 16; J gene: TRBJ2-3; CDR3 protein: CASTPQVLAGYHTQYF; CDR3 DNA: TGTGCCAGTACCCCCCAGGTGTTAGCGGGGTACCATACGCAGTATTTC
D gene: .; V gene: TRBV13; clone size: .; CDR3 length: 14; J gene: TRBJ2-3; CDR3 protein: CASSLEVGTDTQYF; CDR3 DNA: TGTGCCAGCAGCTTGGAGGTGGGCACAGATACGCAGTATTTT